The clone carrying this T cell receptor beta chain was seen only a few times. Trimming removed 4 bases at V and 5 bases at J, with 5 bases between. The CDR3 extends over 11 amino acids. This specimen belongs to a study of blood T cell repertoires in COVID-19. In the study overall: Acute-phase and convalescent COVID-19 samples originated in the United States, Italy and Spain. Sample material is recorded as cDNA or gDNA derived from T cells, B-cell-depleted T cells, or PBMCs.

Here immunoSEQ multiplex PCR was the method, and the copy in TCRdb shows in-frame clones only, minus some. Here the sample spans tens of thousands of clones, 80% to 90% being singletons. The source is a human donor with active COVID-19. The donor label of this sample is uncertain. The source material was peripheral blood. This chain connects TRBV12-3 or TRBV12-4 to TRBJ1-2, with D hard to call. The CDR3 here is CASSSRYGYTF. The DNA of the CDR3 is TGTGCCAGCAGTTCGCGGTATGGCTACACCTTC.